The 25 T cell receptor beta chains below all came from one sample that was sequenced in a study of blood T cell repertoires in COVID-19. The method was immunoSEQ multiplex PCR; TCRdb's version includes in-frame clones alone and lacks a portion of them. Found here are 300,000 to 400,000 clones, about 93% of them singletons; the top ten hold 2.5% to 4%. Sequenced sample: peripheral blood. Receptors originate from a woman aged 18-35 years who had recovered from COVID-19.

The CDR3 DNA sequence: TGTGCCAGCAGCTTGGGCGGTAGGTACACAGATACGCAGTATTTT. Translated: CASSLGGRYTDTQYF. The rearrangement uses TRBV5-6 and TRBJ2-3; no clear D. The CDR3 covers 15 residues. Germline loops: CDR1 SGHDT, CDR2 YYEEEE. The V end was cut by 0 bases, the J end by 2 bases, with 10 bases between.

The chain combines TRBV9 with TRBJ2-5; maybe TRBD1 (7 bases). The V and J ends lost 4 bases and 9 bases respectively, with 22 bases between them. The CDR3 has 15 residues. Germline V lookup: CDR1 SGDLS, CDR2 YYNGEE. The CDR3 loop reads CASSPGSSQGEAQYF. DNA of the CDR3: TGTGCCAGCAGCCCCGGGTCTAGCCAGGGGGAGGCCCAGTACTTC.

The rearrangement joins TRBV10-3 to TRBJ2-3, with 9 bases that match TRBD1. This CDR3 spans 15 amino acids. Trimming removed 4 bases from V and 3 bases from J; junction bases left unmatched: 5. CDR1 is ENHRY and CDR2 is SYGVKD in the germline V gene. The CDR3 loop reads CAISGDRGETDTQYF. The CDR3 DNA sequence: TGTGCCATCAGTGGAGACAGGGGGGAGACAGATACGCAGTATTTT.

V and J are TRBV6-6 and TRBJ1-2; D remains unclear. The CDR3 totals 14 residues. The germline V and J ends were trimmed by 0 bases and 8 bases, with 13 bases remaining between them. From germline, CDR1 is MNHNY and CDR2 SVGAGI (reference sequence). Here the CDR3 DNA reads TGTGCCAGCAGTTACTCGGGCCGCCGCAACGGCTACACCTTC. It specifies CASSYSGRRNGYTF.

The CDR3 sequence is CASSDPSPAGTGVGELFF. CDR3 in DNA: TGTGCCAGCAGTGACCCCTCGCCGGCCGGGACAGGCGTCGGGGAGCTGTTTTTT. V usage is TRBV25-1 and J usage is TRBJ2-2, with 8 bases matching TRBD1. This CDR3 contains 18 residues. Germline V CDR1 and CDR2: MGHDK, SYGVNS. Losses at the gene ends were 3 bases for V and 7 bases for J; bases not matched to a gene: 16.

The V call is TRBV11-3, the J call TRBJ2-1; 13 positions match TRBD2. Germline V gene sequence: CDR1 SGHNT, CDR2 YENEEA. V dropped 5 bases and J dropped 10; count of bases not matched to a gene: 8. This CDR3 region has 15 residues. CDR3 residues: CASSRWSGLAGEQFF. The CDR3, as DNA: TGTGCCAGCAGCCGATGGTCGGGACTAGCGGGGGAGCAGTTCTTC.

The chain recombines TRBV6-2 or TRBV6-3 with TRBJ1-2; no definite D call. CDR1 is MNHEY, CDR2 SVGEGT, per germline. The CDR3 extends over 15 amino acids. V lost 5 bases and J 0 bases, leaving 13 bases between the germline ends. CDR3: CASSRSRGANYGYTF. In DNA, the CDR3 is TGTGCCAGCAGTCGATCACGGGGAGCTAACTATGGCTACACCTTC.

The genes are TRBV29-1 and TRBJ2-1; 8 nucleotides match TRBD2. CDR3 length: 14 amino acids. Trimming removed 5 bases from V and 13 bases from J; junction bases left unmatched: 16. Germline CDR1 and CDR2: SQVTM and ANQGSEA. For the CDR3, the DNA is TGCAGCGTTACGGGCCAGCGGGAGAGACGAAACCAGTTCTTC. This sequence encodes CSVTGQRERRNQFF.

The chain couples TRBV5-1 to TRBJ2-3; TRBD1 matches 10 bases. Trimming cost V 3 bases and J 0 bases; bases outside gene matches: 1. CDR3 length: 15 amino acids. Germline CDR1 and CDR2: SGHRS and YFSETQ. The CDR3 DNA follows: TGCGCCAGCAGCTCGGGACAGGGGAGCACAGATACGCAGTATTTT. It codes for CASSSGQGSTDTQYF.

DNA for the CDR3: TGTGCCAGCAGCGCTGCCGGGGGAAGGAACGCAGATACGCAGTATTTT. Its protein is CASSAAGGRNADTQYF. The chain uses TRBV9 and TRBJ2-3, with D tentatively TRBD2 (6 bases). The ends were cut back, 3 bases at V and 4 bases at J, with 18 bases in the middle. Germline-derived CDR1 and CDR2 are SGDLS and YYNGEE. CDR3 size: 16 residues.

This clone was recorded once. The chain has TRBV24-1 and TRBJ2-2; D possibly corresponds to TRBD2 (7 bases). This CDR3 comprises 19 residues. Germline V CDR1 and CDR2: KGHDR, SFDVKD. V was shortened by 4 bases and J by 3 bases, with 23 bases between the two germline ends. The CDR3 loop reads CATSDLTSFTGRDTGELFF. CDR3 coding DNA: TGTGCCACCAGTGACCTCACGTCCTTTACAGGGAGGGACACCGGGGAGCTGTTTTTT.

This chain's CDR3 is CASSRLAARETQYF. As DNA, the CDR3 is TGTGCCAGCTCAAGACTAGCGGCCCGGGAGACCCAGTACTTC. The rearrangement uses TRBV18 and TRBJ2-5, with 9 bases that match TRBD2. V was pared by 5 bases and J by 5 bases, with 6 bases of the junction left unmatched. The CDR3 sequence is 14 residues long. The germline V gene has CDR1 KGHSH and CDR2 LQKENI.

V is TRBV18 and J is TRBJ1-3; D not resolved. There are 15 residues in the CDR3. The germline V and J ends were trimmed by 2 bases and 0 bases, with 8 bases remaining between them. Germline-derived CDR1 and CDR2 are KGHSH and LQKENI. CDR3 amino acids: CASSPTTSSGNTIYF. CDR3 nucleotides: TGTGCCAGCTCACCAACCACTTCCTCTGGAAACACCATATATTTT.

This clone was counted once. The V call is TRBV2, the J call TRBJ2-1; weak D call: TRBD2 (6 bases). Deletions cut 10 bases from V and 6 bases from J, with 19 bases between. CDR3 length: 14 amino acids. Germline V lookup: CDR1 SNHLY, CDR2 FYNNEI. CDR3 protein: CAIPGLQLGNEQFF. DNA for the CDR3: TGTGCCATCCCGGGACTCCAACTGGGCAATGAGCAGTTCTTC.

This sequence joins TRBV18 and TRBJ1-4, with D hard to call. V dropped 0 bases and J dropped 0 bases, with 8 bases sitting between them. The CDR3 has 16 residues. The germline V gene encodes CDR1 KGHSH and CDR2 LQKENI. The CDR3 sequence: CASSPPSYATNEKLFF. The CDR3 bases are TGTGCCAGCTCACCACCGTCTTATGCAACTAATGAAAAACTGTTTTTT. Filled out from reference TRBV18 and TRBJ1-4, the complete variable domain reads NAGVMQNPRHLVRRRGQEARLRCSPMKGHSHVYWYRQLPEEGLKFMVYLQKENIIDESGMPKERFSAEFPKEGPSILRIQQVVRGDSAAYFCASSPPSYATNEKLFFGSGTQLSVL.

The chain employs TRBV6-5 and TRBJ2-7; the D gene is possibly TRBD2 (7 bases). The CDR3 covers 15 residues. Germline V gene data show CDR1 as MNHEY and CDR2 as SVGAGI. The V end was cut by 0 bases, the J end by 6 bases, with 15 bases between. CDR3 sequence (DNA): TGTGCCAGCAGTTACTCTAGAGCGGGGACAACCGAGCAGTACGTC. Its protein product is CASSYSRAGTTEQYV.

This chain links TRBV2 with TRBJ2-4, with D possibly TRBD1 on 7 matching bases. The CDR3 spans 15 residues. Deletions cut 4 bases from V and 8 bases from J, with 18 bases between. The germline CDR1 and CDR2 sequences are SNHLY and FYNNEI. CDR3 protein: CASSVFRGDFDIQYF. CDR3 DNA sequence: TGTGCCAGCAGTGTGTTCAGGGGGGACTTTGACATTCAGTACTTC. The full variable domain, with the rest looked up from reference TRBV2 and TRBJ2-4, is EPEVTQTPSHQVTQMGQEVILRCVPISNHLYFYWYRQILGQKVEFLVSFYNNEISEKSEIFDDQFSVERPDGSNFTLKIRSTKLEDSAMYFCASSVFRGDFDIQYFGAGTRLSVL.

This rearrangement joins TRBV16 to TRBJ1-1; a possible D gene is TRBD1 (6 bases). V dropped 4 bases and J dropped 11 bases, with 14 bases sitting between them. CDR1 is KGHSY, CDR2 FQNENV, per germline. The CDR3 extends over 12 amino acids. CDR3 DNA: TGTGCCAGCAGCCGCATACAGGGAACGGCTTTCTTT. Its protein product is CASSRIQGTAFF.

The chain employs TRBV28 and TRBJ2-7; possibly TRBD2 for D (6 bases). Per the germline V gene, CDR1 is MDHEN and CDR2 is SYDVKM. The CDR3 is 15 amino acids. The ends were cut back, 6 bases at V and 4 bases at J, with 19 bases in the middle. CDR3 nucleotide sequence: TGTGCCAGCAGCCCGCGGGGACCTCGGGGGTACGAGCAGTACGTC. Translation gives CASSPRGPRGYEQYV.

V is TRBV19 and J is TRBJ2-1; possible D gene TRBD1, 5 bases. The CDR3 contains 14 residues. Germline values: CDR1 LNHDA, CDR2 SQIVND (reference sequence). Deletions cut 3 bases from V and 9 bases from J, with 15 bases between. The CDR3: CASSMSDIPGEQFF. CDR3 nucleotides: TGTGCCAGTAGTATGTCGGACATTCCGGGTGAGCAGTTCTTC.

The chain carries TRBV23-1 and TRBJ1-2; TRBD1 agrees at 9 bases. TRBV23-1 is flagged as an ORF with uncertain function. Losses at the gene ends were 0 bases for V and 3 bases for J; bases not matched to a gene: 14. CDR3 length: 19 residues. In nucleotides, the CDR3 is TGCGCCAGCAGTCAATCCCGGGGACAGGGATTATGGATGGACTATGGCTACACCTTC. This codes for CASSQSRGQGLWMDYGYTF.

The J gene is TRBJ1-1, the V gene TRBV27, with 8 positions matching TRBD1. V dropped 5 bases and J dropped 0; count of bases not matched to a gene: 5. The CDR3 length is 15 residues. CDR1 and CDR2 (germline): MNHEY, SMNVEV (reference sequence). The CDR3 sequence: CASSPWDRMNTEAFF. The CDR3, as DNA: TGTGCCAGCAGTCCCTGGGACAGGATGAACACTGAAGCTTTCTTT.

The chain is built from TRBV6-2 or TRBV6-3 and TRBJ2-1; D remains unclear. The CDR3 length is 13 residues. CDR1 is MNHEY, CDR2 SVGEGT, per germline. The V gene lost 5 bases and the J gene lost 4 bases, with 9 bases spanning the gap. CDR3 region: CASSLDMYNEQFF. CDR3 coding DNA: TGTGCCAGCAGTCTCGACATGTACAATGAGCAGTTCTTC.

The chain has TRBV2 and TRBJ1-1; TRBD1 matches 7 bases. From germline, CDR1 is SNHLY and CDR2 FYNNEI. Germline trimming cut 6 bases from V and 1 base from J; bases unmatched to any gene: 2. The CDR3 length is 13 residues. The CDR3 DNA sequence: TGTGCCAGCAGGGGGACAGCGAACACTGAAGCTTTCTTT. It specifies CASRGTANTEAFF.

This clone showed up just once. The rearrangement uses TRBV3-1 (or the pseudogene TRBV3-2) and TRBJ2-1; 10 positions agree with TRBD1. CDR3 length: 16 amino acids. Trimming cost V 5 bases and J 6 bases; bases outside gene matches: 10. CDR1 LGHDT and CDR2 YNNKEL come from the germline V gene (reference sequence). The CDR3 spells CASSAGRDRGGNEQFF. CDR3 DNA sequence: TGTGCCAGCAGCGCAGGCCGGGACAGGGGTGGCAATGAGCAGTTCTTC.